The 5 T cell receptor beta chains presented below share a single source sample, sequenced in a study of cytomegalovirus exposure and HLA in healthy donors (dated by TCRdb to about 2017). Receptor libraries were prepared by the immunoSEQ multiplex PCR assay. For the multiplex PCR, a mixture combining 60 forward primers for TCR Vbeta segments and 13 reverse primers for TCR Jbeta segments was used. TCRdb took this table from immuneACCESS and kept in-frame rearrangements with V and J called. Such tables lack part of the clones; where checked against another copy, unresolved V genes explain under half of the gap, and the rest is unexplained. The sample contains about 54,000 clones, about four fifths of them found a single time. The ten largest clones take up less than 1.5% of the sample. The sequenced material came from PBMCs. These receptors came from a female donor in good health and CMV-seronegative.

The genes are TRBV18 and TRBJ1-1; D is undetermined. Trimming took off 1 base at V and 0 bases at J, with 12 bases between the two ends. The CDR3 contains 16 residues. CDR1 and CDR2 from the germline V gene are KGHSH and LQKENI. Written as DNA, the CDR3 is TGTGCCAGCTCACCACTTTCGGGTCACCTGAACACTGAAGCTTTCTTT. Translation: CASSPLSGHLNTEAFF.

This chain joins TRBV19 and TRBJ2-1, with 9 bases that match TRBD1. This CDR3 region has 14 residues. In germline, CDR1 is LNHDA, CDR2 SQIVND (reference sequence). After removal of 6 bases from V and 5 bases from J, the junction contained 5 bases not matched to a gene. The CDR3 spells CASRPGDRDNEQFF. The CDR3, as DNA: TGTGCCAGTAGACCCGGGGACAGGGACAATGAGCAGTTCTTC.

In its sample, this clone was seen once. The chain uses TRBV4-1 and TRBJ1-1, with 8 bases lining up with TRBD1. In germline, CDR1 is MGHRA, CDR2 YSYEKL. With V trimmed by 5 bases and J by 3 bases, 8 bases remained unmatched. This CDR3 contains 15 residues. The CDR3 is CASSDRTRGHTEAFF. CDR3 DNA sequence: TGCGCCAGCAGCGATAGGACCAGGGGGCACACTGAAGCTTTCTTT.

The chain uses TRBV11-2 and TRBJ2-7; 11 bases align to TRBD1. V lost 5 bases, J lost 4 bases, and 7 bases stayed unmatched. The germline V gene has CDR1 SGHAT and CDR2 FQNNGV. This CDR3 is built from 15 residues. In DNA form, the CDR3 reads TGTGCCAGCAGCCGGACAGGGGGCTTTTCTTACGAGCAGTACTTC. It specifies CASSRTGGFSYEQYF.

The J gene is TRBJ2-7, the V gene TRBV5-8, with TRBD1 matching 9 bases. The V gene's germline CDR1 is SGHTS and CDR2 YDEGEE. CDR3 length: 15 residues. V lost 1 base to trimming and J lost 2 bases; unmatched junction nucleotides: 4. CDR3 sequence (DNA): TGTGCCAGCAGCTTGTTTGGGACAGGGACCTACGAGCAGTACTTC. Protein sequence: CASSLFGTGTYEQYF.